These 29 T cell receptor beta chains share one sample of origin, sequenced in a study of metastatic and nonmetastatic thyroid tumors. Each patient came to thyroid surgery without any prior treatment (of any kind). TCRdb redid the clone calls on the PCR reads using MiXCR. The table has around 15,000 clones, approximately 30% seen once. Sequencing was done on a sample of tumor tissue. The receptors come from a male donor with papillary thyroid cancer or a benign thyroid nodule (not recorded which). Some clones in this sample may be carry-over from other donors' samples.

A note on this clone: Given the absence of the conserved phenylalanine or tryptophan at the CDR3 end, a read error is likely. The chain uses TRBV12-3 or TRBV12-4 and TRBJ2-1; 8 bases fit TRBD2. The CDR3 is 15 amino acids. Trimming cost V 3 bases and J 7 bases; bases outside gene matches: 8. In DNA, the CDR3 is TGTGCCAGCAGTTTTCTGAGCGGGAGTGCAAATGAGCAGTTCTGC. This gives the protein CASSFLSGSANEQFC.

The chain has TRBV20-1 and TRBJ2-7; D may be TRBD1 (6 bases). This CDR3 spans 14 amino acids. V lost 3 bases and J 8 bases, leaving 20 bases between the germline ends. Looked up from germline, CDR1 is DFQATT and CDR2 is SNEGSKA (reference sequence). In DNA, the CDR3 is TGCAGTGCTAGCCAGCCCGAGGGGGTGACCAAGCAGTACTTC. It encodes CSASQPEGVTKQYF.

V is TRBV6-1 and J is TRBJ1-1, with TRBD1 matching over 9 bases. The CDR3 has 17 amino acids. Losses at the gene ends were 4 bases for V and 0 bases for J; bases not matched to a gene: 9. Looked up from germline, CDR1 is MNHNS and CDR2 is SASEGT. The CDR3 nucleotides read TGTGCCAGCAGTGCCGCCGGGACAGGGTTCATGAACACTGAAGCTTTCTTT. Protein: CASSAAGTGFMNTEAFF.

This clone was observed a handful of times. CDR3 protein: CASSQQGEFTEAFF. The CDR3 DNA is TGTGCCAGCAGTCAACAGGGGGAATTCACTGAAGCTTTCTTT. The rearrangement uses TRBV6-1 and TRBJ1-1; 8 positions match TRBD1. This CDR3 is built from 14 residues. The junction had 6 bases not matched to a gene; V was cut back by 5 bases and J by 4 bases. Looked up from germline, CDR1 is MNHNS and CDR2 is SASEGT.

This clone was detected ten times or more. The rearrangement links TRBV6-1 to TRBJ2-1, with a weak D call TRBD2 (5 bases). The CDR3 contains 16 residues. Germline V gene lookup returns CDR1 MNHNS and CDR2 SASEGT. V was cut by 8 bases and J by 3 bases, with 20 bases left in between. CDR3 amino acids: CASRPSLAPLYNEQFF. The CDR3 DNA follows: TGTGCCAGCCGACCCTCTCTAGCCCCGCTCTACAATGAGCAGTTCTTC.

In its sample, this clone ranks as medium-sized. The chain carries TRBV12-5 and TRBJ2-6; possible D gene TRBD1, 6 bases. The CDR3 spans 14 residues. Germline lookup yields CDR1 LGHNT and CDR2 FRNRAP. Trimming shortened V by 4 bases and J by 4 bases, and 8 bases separated the two germline ends. The CDR3 nucleotides are TGTGCTAGTGGTTCCGGGACAGGGGCCAACGTCCTGACTTTC. Amino acids: CASGSGTGANVLTF.

Relative to its sample, this clone is medium-sized (0.01 to 0.1%). The genes are TRBV6-1 and TRBJ2-2; TRBD2 might be the D (6 bases). CDR1 and CDR2 from the germline V gene are MNHNS and SASEGT. The CDR3 is made up of 15 amino acids. Trimming took 5 bases from V and 3 from J, leaving 13 bases between them. Here the CDR3 DNA reads TGTGCCAGCAGTTTCCGGGACTCCTACACCGGGGAGCTGTTTTTT. It yields the protein CASSFRDSYTGELFF.

This clone showed up many times. The chain uses TRBV2 and TRBJ2-6; D unresolved. V gave up 2 bases and J gave up 0 bases, with 8 bases separating them. CDR3 length: 16 residues. CDR1 SNHLY and CDR2 FYNNEI come from the germline V gene. In DNA form, the CDR3 reads TGTGCCAGCAGTGAACGCGTAGACTCTGGGGCCAACGTCCTGACTTTC. It yields the protein CASSERVDSGANVLTF. Based on the CDR3 plus reference TRBV2 and TRBJ2-6, the full variable domain is EPEVTQTPSHQVTQMGQEVILRCVPISNHLYFYWYRQILGQKVEFLVSFYNNEISEKSEIFDDQFSVERPDGSNFTLKIRSTKLEDSAMYFCASSERVDSGANVLTFGAGSRLTVL.

This clone was observed at least ten times. The chain has TRBV15 and TRBJ2-4, with 9 bases matching TRBD1. V dropped 5 bases and J dropped 9; count of bases not matched to a gene: 8. CDR3 size: 14 residues. Germline CDR1 LNHNV, CDR2 YYDKDF (reference sequence). The CDR3 loop reads CATSGGQGFFIQYF. CDR3 nucleotide sequence: TGTGCCACCAGCGGGGGACAGGGTTTTTTCATTCAGTACTTC.

The chain has TRBV5-1 and TRBJ2-1, with a possible D match to TRBD2 (5 bases). This CDR3 has 13 residues. The V end was cut by 0 bases, the J end by 7 bases, with 8 bases between. Germline values: CDR1 SGHRS, CDR2 YFSETQ. CDR3 in amino acids: CASSLGTSNEQFF. DNA for the CDR3: TGCGCCAGCAGCTTGGGGACTTCTAATGAGCAGTTCTTC.

This clone was counted ten times or more. The gene calls are TRBV5-5 and TRBJ2-1, with 10 bases identical to TRBD1. Germline V gene data show CDR1 as SGHKS and CDR2 as YYEKEE (reference sequence). The length of the CDR3 is 17 residues. V trimming: 0 bases; J trimming: 6 bases; junction bases outside the gene matches: 9. This CDR3 is CASSLVGWGTGVNEQFF. The DNA for the CDR3 is TGTGCCAGCAGCTTGGTAGGTTGGGGGACAGGGGTCAATGAGCAGTTCTTC.

This clone was picked up many times. The chain has TRBV7-2 and TRBJ2-1; D possibly uses TRBD1 or TRBD2 (5 bases each). Trimming took off 3 bases at V and 7 bases at J, with 16 bases between the two ends. Germline loops: CDR1 SGHTA, CDR2 FQGNSA. The CDR3 covers 15 residues. Here the CDR3 reads CASSLAGTVYNEQFF. Written as DNA, the CDR3 is TGTGCCAGCAGCTTGGCAGGGACGGTCTATAATGAGCAGTTCTTC.

This clone was observed a single time. This chain links TRBV20-1 with TRBJ1-1; a possible D gene is TRBD1 (6 bases). CDR1 is DFQATT, CDR2 SNEGSKA, per germline (reference sequence). V was trimmed by 3 bases and J by 3 bases, leaving 8 bases between them. The CDR3 is 12 amino acids. The chain's CDR3 is CSASRGDTEAFF. The CDR3 coding sequence is TGCAGTGCTAGTAGGGGGGACACTGAAGCTTTCTTT.

The chain has TRBV5-6 and TRBJ1-5; 7 nucleotides match TRBD1. Germline-derived CDR1 and CDR2 are SGHDT and YYEEEE. The CDR3 contains 16 residues. Trimming cost V 2 bases and J 7 bases; bases outside gene matches: 12. The DNA of the CDR3 is TGTGCCAGCAGCTTCGGGAGGGGGCGCGATGCACAGCCCCAGCATTTT. Its protein product is CASSFGRGRDAQPQHF.

This clone was recorded many times. The chain recombines TRBV11-1 with TRBJ2-5, with D unclear. This CDR3 spans 21 amino acids. V lost 4 bases and J 2 bases, leaving 32 bases between the germline ends. The germline V gene encodes CDR1 SGHAT and CDR2 FQDESV (reference sequence). CDR3: CASSSQTGSTVRLTLQETQYF. In DNA, the CDR3 is TGTGCCAGCAGCTCTCAAACGGGCAGCACCGTTCGCCTTACTCTACAAGAGACCCAGTACTTC.

This rearrangement joins TRBV9 to TRBJ2-5; D uncertain. Germline V gives CDR1 SGDLS, CDR2 YYNGEE. There are 16 residues in the CDR3. Between the trimmed V and J ends, which lost 0 bases and 0 bases, there was a span of 12 bases. The CDR3 sequence: CASSVGGSCYQETQYF. The DNA for the CDR3 is TGTGCCAGCAGCGTAGGTGGCAGTTGTTACCAAGAGACCCAGTACTTC.

This clone occurred a few times. The V and J genes are TRBV15 and TRBJ2-3; no firm D call. The CDR3 sequence is 13 residues long. Between the trimmed V and J ends, which lost 0 bases and 6 bases, there was a span of 7 bases. Germline CDR1 and CDR2: LNHNV and YYDKDF (reference sequence). The CDR3 DNA follows: TGTGCCACCAGCAGAGATCGGGTCGATACGCAGTATTTT. Translation: CATSRDRVDTQYF.

This clone showed up many times. The chain recombines TRBV6-2 or TRBV6-3 with TRBJ2-3; D unclear. Germline V gene data show CDR1 as MNHEY and CDR2 as SVGEGT. The V gene lost 2 bases and the J gene lost 3 bases, with 12 bases spanning the gap. This CDR3 has 15 amino acids. CDR3 loop: CASSYEETRTDTQYF. CDR3 DNA sequence: TGTGCCAGCAGTTACGAGGAGACCCGAACAGATACGCAGTATTTT.

The sample holds many counts of this clone. Since no conserved phenylalanine or tryptophan closes the CDR3, a read error is the likely cause. The DNA is omitted, as the CDR3 cannot be located on it reliably, and the CDR3 follows TCRdb's listing. This sample also contains other DNA sequences that code for the same CDR3. The chain has TRBV7-9 and TRBJ1-1. The CDR3 is 10 amino acids in total, end residues counted. The germline V gene encodes CDR1 SEHNR and CDR2 FQNEAQ (reference sequence). CDR3 in amino acids: CASSLGWGPR.

The chain combines TRBV4-1 with TRBJ1-2; 11 nucleotides line up with TRBD1. The CDR3 runs 15 residues. V lost 3 bases to trimming and J lost 7 bases; unmatched junction nucleotides: 7. Germline-derived CDR1 and CDR2 are MGHRA and YSYEKL. DNA of the CDR3: TGCGCCAGCAGCCAGTTTAGGGACAGGGGGGCTGGCTACACCTTC. It is translated as CASSQFRDRGAGYTF.

J is TRBJ1-2 and V is TRBV19; D ambiguous. Germline CDR1 LNHDA, CDR2 SQIVND (reference sequence). The CDR3 totals 12 residues. The ends were cut back, 3 bases at V and 13 bases at J, with 15 bases in the middle. The CDR3 loop reads CASSIATYGATF. CDR3 bases: TGTGCCAGTAGTATTGCGACCTATGGTGCCACCTTC.

This clone came up a few times. The CDR3 does not close with the conserved phenylalanine or tryptophan, likely indicating a read error. The rearrangement joins TRBV28 to TRBJ2-1; no clear D. CDR3 size: 15 residues. V gave up 3 bases and J gave up 3 bases, with 12 bases separating them. CDR1 is MDHEN, CDR2 SYDVKM, per germline. The CDR3 is CASSLNCLVYNEQFL. In nucleotides, the CDR3 is TGTGCCAGCAGTTTGAACTGTTTAGTCTACAATGAGCAGTTCCTC.

Of note for this clone: Compared with germline, one end of the junction differs, possibly owing to a read error. The chain has TRBV20-1 and TRBJ2-3; D perhaps matches TRBD2 (5 bases). CDR1 is DFQATT and CDR2 is SNEGSKA in the germline V gene (reference sequence). The CDR3 has 15 residues. CDR3 sequence reads: CSAREDGLGTYTQYF. The DNA of the CDR3 is TGCAGTGCTAGAGAGGACGGACTGGGCACATATACGCAGTATTTT.

This clone was detected ten times or more. The rearrangement joins TRBV10-3 to TRBJ1-5; 7 bases align to TRBD1. The length of the CDR3 is 14 residues. Germline V gene lookup returns CDR1 ENHRY and CDR2 SYGVKD. V lost 2 bases, J lost 3 bases, and 1 base stayed unmatched. The CDR3, as DNA: TGTGCCATCAGTGAGACAGGGGTCAATCAGCCCCAGCATTTT. As protein: CAISETGVNQPQHF.

This clone counts as medium-sized. The chain uses TRBV4-1 and TRBJ1-2, with a weak D call TRBD1 (5 bases). Trimming took off 1 base at V and 5 bases at J, with 14 bases between the two ends. The CDR3 extends over 15 amino acids. The germline gives CDR1 MGHRA, CDR2 YSYEKL. This CDR3 is CASSQVEGPLYGYTF. CDR3 sequence (DNA): TGCGCCAGCAGCCAAGTGGAGGGGCCCCTATATGGCTACACCTTC.

There are many counts of this clone. This chain links TRBV11-3 with TRBJ2-2; D may correspond to TRBD1 or TRBD2 (5 bases each). Germline-derived CDR1 and CDR2 are SGHNT and YENEEA. This CDR3 comprises 15 residues. Trimming removed 3 bases from V and 5 bases from J, with 13 bases in between. The CDR3 sequence: CASSFLQGVTGELFF. DNA of the CDR3: TGTGCCAGCAGCTTTCTTCAGGGAGTAACCGGGGAGCTGTTTTTT.

This clone was recorded many times. This chain connects TRBV15 to TRBJ2-5; a weak D match, TRBD1 (5 bases). From germline, CDR1 is LNHNV and CDR2 YYDKDF (reference sequence). Trimming left V 4 bases short and J 5 bases short, with 17 bases between. The CDR3 spans 15 residues. The CDR3 protein is CATSKAPTWGETQYF. In DNA, the CDR3 is TGTGCCACCAGCAAAGCCCCCACCTGGGGCGAGACCCAGTACTTC.

This clone has a handful of counts. The chain uses TRBV11-3 and TRBJ2-7; 8 bases agree with TRBD1. Germline CDR1 is SGHNT and CDR2 is YENEEA. V lost 4 bases to trimming and J lost 3 bases; unmatched junction nucleotides: 8. The CDR3 is made up of 15 amino acids. The CDR3 protein is CASSSRTGNLYEQYF. The CDR3 coding sequence is TGTGCCAGCAGCTCCCGGACAGGGAACCTCTACGAGCAGTACTTC. Drawing the rest from reference TRBV11-3 and TRBJ2-7, the complete variable domain is EAGVVQSPRYKIIEKKQPVAFWCNPISGHNTLYWYLQNLGQGPELLIRYENEEAVDDSQLPKDRFSAERLKGVDSTLKIQPAELGDSAVYLCASSSRTGNLYEQYFGPGTRLTVT.

The rearrangement uses TRBV27 and TRBJ2-1, with 7 bases fitting TRBD2. The CDR3 is 13 amino acids. CDR1 and CDR2 from the germline V gene are MNHEY and SMNVEV (reference sequence). J lost 8 bases, V lost 5 bases, and 6 bases had no gene match. CDR3 coding DNA: TGTGCCAGCAGTCCCACGGGACTATATGAGCAGTTCTTC. Amino acid sequence: CASSPTGLYEQFF.